This T cell receptor (beta chain) was found in a study of blood T cells in healthy people across ages (dated by TCRdb to between 2014 and 2016). Describing the broader study: Template switching captured roughly one uniquely barcoded TCR beta cDNA molecule per two T cells in model experiments. Using deep sequencing normalized with unique cDNA molecular identifiers, the study measured how TCR beta repertoire diversity changes with age. The donors were split into four age groups: young (average 16 years), middle-aged (more than 35), aged (approximately 60) and long-lived (82). To avoid experimental bias, donors of different ages were randomly spread across the sequencing lanes. For two donors (one aged 18 to 29 and one aged 80 or older), the study analyzed two additional independent replicas of 1 million unique cDNA reads from the same blood draw.

As concerns this clonotype: Its specific antigen is unknown. One base away there is no much larger clone; base qualities are not given.

Library preparation employed 5' RACE. This sample was sequenced with an Illumina HiSeq 2500. A second PCR of about 6 to 11 cycles was performed with a sample-barcoded 5' primer and a J-beta primer mix. Each TCR beta cDNA molecule received a unique molecular identifier from a template-switch 5' adaptor carrying 12 random nucleotides. Each sample yielded at least 2.5 million CDR3-containing paired-end reads. All of the RNA was converted into first-strand cDNA using the Mint cDNA synthesis kit, with a TRBC-specific oligonucleotide serving as the primer. After uracil-DNA glycosylase treatment, a first 18-cycle PCR used universal primers M1SS and BC2_uni_R on all cDNA. The source study handled its data this way. Normalization of each sample was performed by random selection of 1 million high-quality reads, each carrying a distinct molecular identifier. Instead of being binned into consensus sequences, reads that shared molecular identifiers were thrown out. MiTCR, with a Q25 quality threshold and the strictest error-elimination algorithm, was used for CDR3 identification, clonotype clustering and error correction. Lower-bound total TCR beta diversity was estimated with a nonparametric unseen species model using Euler transformation. TCRdb trimmed the raw reads at Q25, called clones with MiXCR and kept productive beta chains. Each entry is one CDR3 protein sequence, shown with its most common DNA and genes. Here the V and J calls rest on TCRdb's processing, not on the authors' analysis. Present in this sample are approximately 600,000 distinct CDR3 sequences, roughly 53% of which were seen just once. Roughly 34% of the sample comes from the top ten.

Donors were roughly 40 systemically healthy Caucasian individuals from Russia aged roughly 6 to 95 years. Each donor gave 8.5 to 10 milliliters of peripheral blood, collected into EDTA-treated Vacutainer tubes. Ficoll-Paque density-gradient centrifugation was used to isolate PBMCs, with at least 6.5 million per sample. Trizol reagent was used to extract total RNA from the PBMCs, yielding at least 6 micrograms per sample. Naive CD45RAhigh/CD27high T cell percentages were measured by flow cytometry on a PBMC aliquot from every donor. The paper's findings and limits, for the study overall: As age increased, observed TCR beta diversity per million T cells dropped in a roughly linear way, and a significant reduction was already evident by age around 41. Donor CMV infection status was unknown, potentially confounding age-related changes in expanded clonotypes. Observed TCR beta diversity correlated strongly with the percentage of naive T cells measured by flow cytometry. Estimates of total diversity based on one million sequenced T cells were considered lower bounds and underestimates. Bulk unsorted PBMC profiling prevented conclusive comparison of naive and antigen-experienced compartments. Compared with the aged group, the long-lived group had more naive CD4+ T cells, fewer expanded clones and increased TCR diversity, suggesting age selection.

From cysteine to phenylalanine, the CDR3 is 22 amino acids long. The CDR3 DNA has 66 bases and is translated from base 1. CDR1 and CDR2 were assigned from the germline V gene as MGHRA and YSYEKL. V loses 0 bases, J loses 0 bases, and the germline ends lie 24 bases apart. Source material: blood. Rearrangement joined TRBV4-1 to TRBJ2-6; a confident D gene designation cannot be given. This receptor was obtained from a man in his sixties in good health. The CDR3 in this case is CASSQDSTKVAVGNSGANVLTF. Read as DNA, the sequence is TGCGCCAGCAGCCAAGATTCTACGAAGGTAGCTGTGGGAAACTCTGGGGCCAACGTCCTGACTTTC.